This T cell receptor (beta chain) was captured by sequencing in a study of blood T cells in healthy people across ages. Study-wide points: TCR beta diversity tracked closely with naive T cell percentage. Significant beta diversity loss was already apparent by age about 42, declining roughly linearly.

This clonotype was counted only a few times. Antigen: not known. This could be a read error, since a much larger clone is one nucleotide away. Trimming pared 3 bases from V and 3 bases from J, leaving 13 bases between. The CDR3 is 14 amino acids. Germline V CDR1 and CDR2: SGHKS, YYEKEE (reference sequence). A J-beta primer mix and a sample-barcoded 5' primer were used in a second PCR of about 7 to 12 cycles. Every single cDNA molecule received a tag from a template-switch adaptor with 12 random nucleotides. TCRdb passed the 5' RACE reads through MiXCR, listing each CDR3 protein once. The repertoire consists of 1.5 million to 2 million distinct CDR3 sequences, with about 28% occurring once and the leading ten covering 7% to 9%.

The chain has TRBV5-5 and TRBJ2-7; possibly TRBD2 for D (6 bases). Sequences were obtained from blood. The clonotype was recovered from a woman in her twenties or thirties in good health. In nucleotides, the CDR3 is TGTGCCAGCAGCTGGGGGGTCTCGGGCTACGAGCAGTACTTC. Its translation is CASSWGVSGYEQYF.